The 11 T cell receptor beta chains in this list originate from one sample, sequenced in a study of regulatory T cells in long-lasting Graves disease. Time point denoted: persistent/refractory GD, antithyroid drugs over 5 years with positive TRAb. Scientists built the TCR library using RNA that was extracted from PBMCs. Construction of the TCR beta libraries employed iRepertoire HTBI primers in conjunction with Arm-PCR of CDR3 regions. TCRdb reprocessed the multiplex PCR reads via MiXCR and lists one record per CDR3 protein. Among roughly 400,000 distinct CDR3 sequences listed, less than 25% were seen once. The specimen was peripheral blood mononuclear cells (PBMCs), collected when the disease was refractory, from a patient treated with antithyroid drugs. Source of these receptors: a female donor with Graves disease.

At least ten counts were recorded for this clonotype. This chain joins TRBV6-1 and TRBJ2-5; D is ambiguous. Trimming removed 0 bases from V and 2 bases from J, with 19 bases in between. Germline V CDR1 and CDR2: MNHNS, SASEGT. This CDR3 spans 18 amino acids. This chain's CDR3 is CASSEAYEANPHQETQYF. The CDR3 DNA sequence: TGTGCCAGCAGTGAAGCGTACGAGGCCAACCCCCATCAAGAGACCCAGTACTTC.

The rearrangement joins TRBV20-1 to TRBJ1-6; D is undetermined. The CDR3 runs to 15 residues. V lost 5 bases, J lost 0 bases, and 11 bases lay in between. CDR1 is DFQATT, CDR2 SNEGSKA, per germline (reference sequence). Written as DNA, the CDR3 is TGCAGTGCTGTTACAGAGAGCTCCTATAATTCACCCCTCCACTTT. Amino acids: CSAVTESSYNSPLHF.

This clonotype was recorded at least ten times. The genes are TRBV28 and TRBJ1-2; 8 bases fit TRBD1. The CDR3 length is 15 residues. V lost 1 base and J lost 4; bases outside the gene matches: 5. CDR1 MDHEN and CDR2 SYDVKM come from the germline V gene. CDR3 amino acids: CASSLSGTGGYGYTF. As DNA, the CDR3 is TGTGCCAGCAGTTTATCTGGGACAGGCGGCTATGGCTACACCTTC.

Written as DNA, the CDR3 is TGCGCCAGCAGCCAAGAGACAGAAAAATACGATGGCTACACCTTC. Translating it yields CASSQETEKYDGYTF. The V gene is TRBV4-1, the J gene TRBJ1-2; D might be TRBD1 (5 bases). Germline V lookup: CDR1 MGHRA, CDR2 YSYEKL. This CDR3 contains 15 residues. V lost 0 bases, J lost 6 bases, and 14 bases lay in between.

CDR3 sequence reads: CSAREGTGSFGELFF. CDR3 nucleotide sequence: TGCAGTGCTAGAGAGGGGACAGGGTCGTTCGGGGAGCTGTTTTTT. The genes are TRBV20-1 and TRBJ2-2; 9 nucleotides line up with TRBD1. The CDR3 extends over 15 amino acids. The V segment lost 0 bases and the J segment 7 bases; nucleotides outside the gene matches: 6. Germline loops: CDR1 DFQATT, CDR2 SNEGSKA (reference sequence).

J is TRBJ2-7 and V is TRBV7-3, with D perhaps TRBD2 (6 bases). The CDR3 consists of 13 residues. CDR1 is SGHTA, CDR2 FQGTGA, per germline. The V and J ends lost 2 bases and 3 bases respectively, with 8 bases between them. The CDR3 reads CASSLASDYEQYF. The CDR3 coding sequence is TGTGCCAGCAGCTTAGCTAGCGACTACGAGCAGTACTTC.

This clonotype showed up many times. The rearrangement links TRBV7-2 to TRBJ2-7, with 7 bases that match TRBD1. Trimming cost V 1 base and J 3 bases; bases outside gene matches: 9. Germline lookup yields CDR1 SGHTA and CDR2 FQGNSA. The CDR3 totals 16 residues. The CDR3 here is CASSLGNDRALYEQYF. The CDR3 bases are TGTGCCAGCAGCTTAGGGAACGACAGGGCCCTCTACGAGCAGTACTTC.

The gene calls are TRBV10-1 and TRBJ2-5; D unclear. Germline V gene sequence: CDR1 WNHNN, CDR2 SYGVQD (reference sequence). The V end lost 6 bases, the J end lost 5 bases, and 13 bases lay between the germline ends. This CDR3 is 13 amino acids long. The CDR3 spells CASSPGSWETQYF. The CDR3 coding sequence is TGCGCCAGCAGCCCCGGATCCTGGGAGACCCAGTACTTC.

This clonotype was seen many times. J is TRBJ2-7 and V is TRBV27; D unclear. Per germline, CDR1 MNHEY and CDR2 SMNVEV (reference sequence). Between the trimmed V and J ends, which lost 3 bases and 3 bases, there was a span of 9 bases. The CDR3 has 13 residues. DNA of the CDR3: TGTGCCAGCAGTTTTGGTCGCGGCTACGAGCAGTACTTC. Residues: CASSFGRGYEQYF.

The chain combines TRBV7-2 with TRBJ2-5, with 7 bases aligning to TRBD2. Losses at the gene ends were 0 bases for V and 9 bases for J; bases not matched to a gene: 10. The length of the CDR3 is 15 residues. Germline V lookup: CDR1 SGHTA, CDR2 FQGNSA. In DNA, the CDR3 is TGTGCCAGCAGCTTAGCGAGGCAGGGAGGGGAGGCCCAGTACTTC. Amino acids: CASSLARQGGEAQYF. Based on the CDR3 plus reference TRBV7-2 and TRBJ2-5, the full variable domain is GAGVSQSPSNKVTEKGKDVELRCDPISGHTALYWYRQSLGQGLEFLIYFQGNSAPDKSGLPSDRFSAERTGGSVSTLTIQRTQQEDSAVYLCASSLARQGGEAQYFGPGTRLLVL.

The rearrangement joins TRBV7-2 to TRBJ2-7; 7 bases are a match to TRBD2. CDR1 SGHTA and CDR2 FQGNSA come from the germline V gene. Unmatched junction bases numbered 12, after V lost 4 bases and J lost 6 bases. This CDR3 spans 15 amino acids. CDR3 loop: CASSSAGGRTGEQYF. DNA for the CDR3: TGTGCCAGCAGCTCCGCCGGGGGGAGGACTGGCGAGCAGTACTTC.